Presented here are 10 T cell receptor beta chains from one specimen sequenced in a study of T-cell memory formation after mild COVID-19. TCRdb reprocessed the 5' RACE reads with MiXCR, giving one entry per CDR3 protein. The sample has some 290,000 distinct CDR3 sequences, 15% to 20% seen once. Sequencing was performed on PBMCs or a T cell subset sorted from them (not recorded which). The receptors shown here come from a man younger than 30 who had mild COVID-19 (a few samples of this study predate the infection). Cell type and time point are not known.

This clonotype was detected a few times. The V gene is TRBV12-3 or TRBV12-4, the J gene TRBJ2-5; the D gene is possibly TRBD2 (6 bases). V was cut by 6 bases and J by 0 bases, with 11 bases left in between. CDR3 size: 14 residues. The CDR3 sequence: CASRLGDYQETQYF. The CDR3 nucleotides read TGTGCCAGCAGGCTAGGGGACTACCAAGAGACCCAGTACTTC.

This chain links TRBV12-3 or TRBV12-4 with TRBJ2-1; D gene ambiguous. This CDR3 spans 15 amino acids. V lost 6 bases, J lost 8 bases, and 20 bases lay in between. CDR3 DNA sequence: TGTGCCAGCAGCATGCTAGGGATCATAATTTATGAGCAGTTCTTC. Amino acids: CASSMLGIIIYEQFF.

This chain connects TRBV15 to TRBJ2-7; 8 bases fit TRBD1. The CDR3 runs to 14 residues. CDR1 and CDR2 from the germline V gene are LNHNV and YYDKDF (reference sequence). Unmatched junction bases numbered 3, after V lost 3 bases and J lost 2 bases. The CDR3 sequence is CATSRGQDTYEQYF. The DNA for the CDR3 is TGTGCCACCAGCAGGGGACAGGATACCTACGAGCAGTACTTC.

The table lists this clonotype with a few counts. The V call is TRBV11-1, the J call TRBJ2-3; TRBD1 might be the D (6 bases). V was cut by 1 base and J by 3 bases, with 14 bases left in between. The CDR3 loop spans 16 amino acids. The germline V gene has CDR1 SGHAT and CDR2 FQDESV (reference sequence). CDR3 in DNA: TGTGCCAGCAGCTTAGGGGGGCAGGGGTCGACAGATACGCAGTATTTT. It encodes CASSLGGQGSTDTQYF.

This clonotype appeared a few times. The rearrangement joins TRBV7-6 to TRBJ2-6, with D uncertain. The CDR3 extends over 15 amino acids. Between the trimmed V and J ends, which lost 4 bases and 0 bases, there was a span of 7 bases. CDR1 is SGHVS and CDR2 is FNYEAQ in the germline V gene. CDR3 sequence (DNA): TGTGCCAGCAGCTGGACCCACTCTGGGGCCAACGTCCTGACTTTC. This gives the protein CASSWTHSGANVLTF.

V gene TRBV7-9 combines with J gene TRBJ2-2; tentatively, D is TRBD1 or TRBD2 (5 bases each). Germline CDR1 and CDR2: SEHNR and FQNEAQ (reference sequence). This CDR3 has 15 residues. Trimming removed 3 bases from V and 4 bases from J, with 12 bases in between. The CDR3 loop reads CASSFGAASTGELFF. In nucleotides, the CDR3 is TGTGCCAGCAGCTTCGGGGCAGCATCCACCGGGGAGCTGTTTTTT.

This clonotype was recorded once. The chain carries TRBV6-2 or TRBV6-3 and TRBJ1-4; 8 positions agree with TRBD1. Trimming cost V 7 bases and J 3 bases; bases outside gene matches: 7. Germline V CDR1 and CDR2: MNHEY, SVGEGT. CDR3 length: 15 residues. The CDR3 bases are TGTGCCAGCACTCCAGGGGGCGCTTCTAATGAAAAACTGTTTTTT. Translation gives CASTPGGASNEKLFF.

The chain recombines TRBV6-2 or TRBV6-3 with TRBJ1-4, with 7 bases identical to TRBD1. CDR3 length: 16 residues. CDR1 is MNHEY, CDR2 SVGEGT, per germline. The J segment lost 1 base and the V segment lost 5 bases, leaving 7 bases of the junction unmatched. The CDR3 region is CASSDRQGGTNEKLFF. The CDR3 DNA is TGTGCCAGCAGTGATCGACAGGGCGGAACTAATGAAAAACTGTTTTTT.

The table lists this clonotype with many counts. The chain joins TRBV7-9 to TRBJ2-1; TRBD1 agrees at 7 bases. The ends lost 5 bases at V and 14 bases at J; junction bases unmatched: 18. The CDR3 is made up of 15 amino acids. Germline V gene lookup returns CDR1 SEHNR and CDR2 FQNEAQ (reference sequence). The CDR3 DNA reads as TGTGCCAGCAGCCCCCAGGGGGAGCGGTCTTGGGTAGAGTTCTTC. Its translation is CASSPQGERSWVEFF.

This clonotype was seen at least ten times. V usage is TRBV12-3 or TRBV12-4 and J usage is TRBJ2-7; D might be TRBD1 or TRBD2, each matching 6 bases. V shed 4 bases and J shed 3 bases, with 10 bases lying between them. The CDR3 contains 13 residues. CDR3 sequence reads: CASSSRDNYEQYF. For the CDR3, the DNA is TGTGCCAGCAGTTCGCGGGACAACTACGAGCAGTACTTC.